The present T cell receptor beta chain was sequenced within a study of T cell responses to AZD1222 COVID-19 vaccine (dated by TCRdb to about 2021). For context, the study as a whole: Because spike-specific TCR depth and breadth did not differ between the two schedules, AZD1222 recipients who got a second dose at roughly 4 weeks were pooled with those who got a second dose at roughly 12 weeks. A total of around 240 trial participants underwent TCR sequencing, of whom around 210 had received two doses of AZD1222 and some 26 had received two doses of the MenACWY control vaccine. Trial participants were enrolled by age into subgroups of 18-55, 56-69 and 70-plus years, and roughly 160, 29 and 62 TCR-sequenced participants, respectively, were included in these subgroups. Paper-wide results and their limitations: Participants were mostly white British and included more females than males, and it was suggested by the authors that clonal diversity may have been underestimated. In the small 56-69-year group, the increase in depth fell short of significance, most likely because of low power. No day 14 peak-response samples were available, so repertoires were characterized only after the peak T cell response. A significant rise in spike-specific TCR breadth and depth was observed after two AZD1222 doses relative to day 0 and relative to MenACWY recipients. Conclusions about previously exposed vaccinees are limited because only 6 or 7 AZD1222 recipients were SARS-CoV-2 seropositive at baseline. The vaccine-associated CD4 TCRs covered the entire spike protein, and the dominant responses fell in regions 160-218 and 743-854. Reportedly, almost half of the unique spike-specific TCRs recognized epitopes lying outside the regions that are mutated in the B.1.351 and B.1.1.7 variants.

The germline V gene sets CDR1 to MNHNS and CDR2 to SASEGT. There are 16 amino acids in the CDR3, from cysteine to phenylalanine inclusive. The DNA shown is the 48-base CDR3, in frame from base 1. From V the trimming removes 4 bases and from J it removes 3 bases, while the gene matches leave 7 bases of the junction unaccounted for. This clone showed up just once. No cognate antigen has been identified for it. No base qualities exist here, and no much larger clone lies one base off it. This specimen's time point label, interpreted: baseline before first vaccination. Vaccinee samples came from UK trials COV001 and COV002, including a single-blind randomized controlled phase 2/3 trial of AZD1222 (ChAdOx1 nCoV-19) in healthy adults. For TCRbeta chain sequencing, PBMC samples from trial participants were taken at day 0 and at day 28 after the second dose. The CDR3 regions of human TCRbeta chains were analyzed by immunosequencing. As for the authors' bioinformatics: Repertoire TCRs were checked for matches against a reference library of SARS-CoV-2-specific TCRs that had been generated using the MIRA antigen-specificity platform. Breadth was defined as the fraction of unique TCRs that were SARS-CoV-2-associated. Depth was defined as the fraction of total T cells that were SARS-CoV-2-associated. Each spike-specific TCR was assigned to its reactive spike region and to a CD4 or CD8 class using the MIRA data. Log10-transformed breadth and depth values were compared by one-way ANOVA with Sidak's multiple comparisons tests. The table was pulled from immuneACCESS by TCRdb, which kept in-frame rearrangements only. Such tables lose some clones; where checked, under half of the loss comes from unresolved V genes, and the rest has no known cause. Clone size and V and J calls were adopted from that table, with D and trimming inferred from the DNA. In this sample the table shows approximately 160,000 clones, about nine tenths of which occur a single time. Clones ranked in the top ten supply over 1.2% of the sample.

This clonotype originated in an adult in good health. Sample: peripheral blood, taken on day 0 of AZD1222 vaccination. The chain employs TRBV6-1 and TRBJ1-4, with 8 bases matching TRBD1. The nucleotide sequence reads TGTGCCAGCAGTGGAGGACAGGGTGGAGCTAATGAAAAACTGTTTTTT. This translates into CASSGGQGGANEKLFF.